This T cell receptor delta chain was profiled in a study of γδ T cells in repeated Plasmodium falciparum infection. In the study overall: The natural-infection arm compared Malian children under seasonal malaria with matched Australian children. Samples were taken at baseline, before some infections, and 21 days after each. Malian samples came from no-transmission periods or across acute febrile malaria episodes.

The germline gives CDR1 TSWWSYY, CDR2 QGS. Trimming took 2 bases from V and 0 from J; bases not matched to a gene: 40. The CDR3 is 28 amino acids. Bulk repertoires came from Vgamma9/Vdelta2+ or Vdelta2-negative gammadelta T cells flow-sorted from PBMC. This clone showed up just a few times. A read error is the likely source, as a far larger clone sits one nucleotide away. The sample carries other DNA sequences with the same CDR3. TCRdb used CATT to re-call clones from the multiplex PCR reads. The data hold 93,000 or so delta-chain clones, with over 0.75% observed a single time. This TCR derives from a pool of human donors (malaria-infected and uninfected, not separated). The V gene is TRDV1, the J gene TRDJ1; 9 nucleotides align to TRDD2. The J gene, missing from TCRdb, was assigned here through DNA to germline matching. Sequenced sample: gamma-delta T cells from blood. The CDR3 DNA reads TGTGCTCTTGGGGAATATCCCCCTTCCTACTTAGTTCAGAGAACTGGGGCAGGGGTCGTGACGTACACCGATAAACTCATCTTT. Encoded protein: CALGEYPPSYLVQRTGAGVVTYTDKLIF.